This T cell receptor (beta chain) was sequenced for a study of blood T cell repertoires in COVID-19. Study information: PBMCs, B-cell-depleted T cells, or T cells were the source of the cDNA or gDNA that made up the material.

TCRdb's table, derived via immunoSEQ multiplex PCR, lists solely in-frame clones and lacks some. The repertoire includes around 200,000 clones, under 90% of them detected once, and 2% to 3% sits in the top ten. The CDR3 totals 15 residues. Germline assignment: CDR1 SGHNT and CDR2 YYREEE (reference sequence). Trimming shortened V by 4 bases and J by 5 bases, and 18 bases separated the two germline ends. Sequencing was carried out using peripheral blood. This TCR was sampled from a woman between 40 and 50 years old with active or convalescent COVID-19. The J gene is TRBJ1-2, the V gene TRBV5-4; D gene ambiguous. CDR3 protein: CASSEGDGATYGYTF. Here the CDR3 DNA reads TGTGCCAGCAGCGAGGGAGACGGAGCTACGTATGGCTACACCTTC.